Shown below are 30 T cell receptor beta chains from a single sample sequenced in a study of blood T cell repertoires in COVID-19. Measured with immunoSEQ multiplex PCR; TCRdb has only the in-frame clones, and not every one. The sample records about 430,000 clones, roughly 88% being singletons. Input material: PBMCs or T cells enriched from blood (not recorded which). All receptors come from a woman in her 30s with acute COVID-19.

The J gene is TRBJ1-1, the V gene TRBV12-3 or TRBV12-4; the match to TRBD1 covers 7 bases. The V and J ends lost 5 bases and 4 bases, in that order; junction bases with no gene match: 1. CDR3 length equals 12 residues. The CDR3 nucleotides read TGTGCCAGCAGTCCAGGGGGCACTGAAGCTTTCTTT. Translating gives CASSPGGTEAFF.

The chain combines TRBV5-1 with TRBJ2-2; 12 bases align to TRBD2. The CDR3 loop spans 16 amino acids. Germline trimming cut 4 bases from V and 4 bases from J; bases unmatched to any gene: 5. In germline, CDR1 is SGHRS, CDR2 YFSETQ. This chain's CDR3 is CASSVTSGGFTGELFF. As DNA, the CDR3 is TGCGCCAGCAGCGTGACTAGCGGGGGATTCACCGGGGAGCTGTTTTTT.

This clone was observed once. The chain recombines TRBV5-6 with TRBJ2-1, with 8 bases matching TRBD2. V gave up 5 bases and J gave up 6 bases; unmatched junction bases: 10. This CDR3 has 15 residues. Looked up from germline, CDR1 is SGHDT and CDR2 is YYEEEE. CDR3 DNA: TGTGCCAGCAGATTACTAGCGGTCCATTCCAATGAGCAGTTCTTC. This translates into CASRLLAVHSNEQFF.

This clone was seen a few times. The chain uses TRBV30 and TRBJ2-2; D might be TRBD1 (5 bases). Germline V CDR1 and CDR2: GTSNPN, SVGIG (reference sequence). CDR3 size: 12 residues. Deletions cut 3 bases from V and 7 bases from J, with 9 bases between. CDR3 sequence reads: CAWRAGIGELFF. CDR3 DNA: TGTGCCTGGAGGGCAGGGATCGGGGAGCTGTTTTTT.

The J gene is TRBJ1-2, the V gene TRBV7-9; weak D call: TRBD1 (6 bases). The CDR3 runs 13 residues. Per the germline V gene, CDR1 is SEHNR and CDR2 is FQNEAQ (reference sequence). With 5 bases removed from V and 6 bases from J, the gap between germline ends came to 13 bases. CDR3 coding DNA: TGTGCCAGCAGCCCCCCGGGGGGCCATGGCTACACCTTC. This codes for CASSPPGGHGYTF.

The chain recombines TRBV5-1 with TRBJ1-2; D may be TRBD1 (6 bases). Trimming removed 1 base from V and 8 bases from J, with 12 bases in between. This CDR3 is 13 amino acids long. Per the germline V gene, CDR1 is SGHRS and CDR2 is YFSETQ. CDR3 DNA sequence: TGCGCCAGCAGCTTGTATCAGGGGAGCGGCTACACCTTC. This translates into CASSLYQGSGYTF.

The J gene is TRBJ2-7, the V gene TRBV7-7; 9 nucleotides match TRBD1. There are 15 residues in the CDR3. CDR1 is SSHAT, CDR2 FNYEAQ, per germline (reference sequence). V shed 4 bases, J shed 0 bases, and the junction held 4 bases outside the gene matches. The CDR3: CASSSGQGTSYEQYF. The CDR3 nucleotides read TGTGCCAGCAGCTCTGGACAGGGGACCTCCTACGAGCAGTACTTC.

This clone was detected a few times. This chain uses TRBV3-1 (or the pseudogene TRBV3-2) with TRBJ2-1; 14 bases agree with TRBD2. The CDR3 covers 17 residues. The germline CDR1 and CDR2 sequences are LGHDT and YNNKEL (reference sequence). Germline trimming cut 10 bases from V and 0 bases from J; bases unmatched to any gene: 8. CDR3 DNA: TGTGCCACCACCCGGACTAGCGGGGGGAACTCCTACAATGAGCAGTTCTTC. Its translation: CATTRTSGGNSYNEQFF.

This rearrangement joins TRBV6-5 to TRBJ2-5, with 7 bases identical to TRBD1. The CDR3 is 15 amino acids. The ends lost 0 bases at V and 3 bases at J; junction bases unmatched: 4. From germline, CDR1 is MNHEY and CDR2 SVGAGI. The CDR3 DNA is TGTGCCAGCAGTTACTCGGGGCAGGGGGAAGAGACCCAGTACTTC. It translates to CASSYSGQGEETQYF.

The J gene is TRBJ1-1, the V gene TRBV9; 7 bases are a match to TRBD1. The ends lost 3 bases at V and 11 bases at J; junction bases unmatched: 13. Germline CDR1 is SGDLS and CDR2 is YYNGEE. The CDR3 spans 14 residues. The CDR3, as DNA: TGTGCCAGCAGCGCACCGGGACAGCCCCCGAGGGCTTTCTTT. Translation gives CASSAPGQPPRAFF.

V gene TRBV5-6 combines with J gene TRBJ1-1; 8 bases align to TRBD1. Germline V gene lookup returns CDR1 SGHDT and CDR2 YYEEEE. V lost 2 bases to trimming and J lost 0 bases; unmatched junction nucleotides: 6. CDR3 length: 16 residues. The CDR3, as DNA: TGTGCCAGCAGCTTCCGGGACAGGCCATTGAACACTGAAGCTTTCTTT. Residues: CASSFRDRPLNTEAFF.

For the CDR3, the DNA is TGTGCCAGCAGTGAAGCTAGCAGTCCGAACACTGAAGCTTTCTTT. Protein product: CASSEASSPNTEAFF. V is TRBV2 and J is TRBJ1-1; D remains unclear. The CDR3 is 15 amino acids. Germline CDR1 is SNHLY and CDR2 is FYNNEI. The V and J ends lost 0 bases and 1 base respectively, with 9 bases between them.

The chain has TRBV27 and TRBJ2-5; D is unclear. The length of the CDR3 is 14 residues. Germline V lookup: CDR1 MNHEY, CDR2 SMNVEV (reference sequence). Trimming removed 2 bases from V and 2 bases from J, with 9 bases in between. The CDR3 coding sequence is TGTGCCAGCAGTTTAAATTTACGGCAAGAGACCCAGTACTTC. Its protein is CASSLNLRQETQYF.

The CDR3 is CASSEAGGLVDTQYF. CDR3 nucleotide sequence: TGTGCCAGCAGTGAAGCGGGGGGGCTTGTGGATACGCAGTATTTT. The rearrangement uses TRBV6-4 and TRBJ2-3; 10 bases are a match to TRBD2. Per the germline V gene, CDR1 is MRHNA and CDR2 is SNTAGT. V was clipped by 3 bases and J by 6 bases; unmatched bases: 6. The CDR3 covers 15 residues.

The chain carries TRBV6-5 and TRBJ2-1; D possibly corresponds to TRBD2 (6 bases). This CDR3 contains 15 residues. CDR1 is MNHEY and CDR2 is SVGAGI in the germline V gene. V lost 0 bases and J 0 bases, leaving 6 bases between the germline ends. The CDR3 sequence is CASSYSGGSYNEQFF. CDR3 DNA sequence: TGTGCCAGCAGTTACTCCGGGGGCTCCTACAATGAGCAGTTCTTC.

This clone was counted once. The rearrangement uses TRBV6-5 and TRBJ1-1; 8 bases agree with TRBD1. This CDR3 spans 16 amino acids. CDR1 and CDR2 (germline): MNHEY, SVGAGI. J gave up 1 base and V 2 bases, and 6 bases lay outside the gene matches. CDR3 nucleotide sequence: TGTGCCAGCAGTTACGGAGACAGGGGTGGGAACACTGAAGCTTTCTTT. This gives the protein CASSYGDRGGNTEAFF.

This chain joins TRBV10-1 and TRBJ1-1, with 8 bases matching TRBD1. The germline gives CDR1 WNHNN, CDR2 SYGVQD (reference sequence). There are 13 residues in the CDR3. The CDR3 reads CVNAQDRDTEAFF. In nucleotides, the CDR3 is TGCGTCAACGCCCAGGACAGGGACACTGAAGCTTTCTTT.

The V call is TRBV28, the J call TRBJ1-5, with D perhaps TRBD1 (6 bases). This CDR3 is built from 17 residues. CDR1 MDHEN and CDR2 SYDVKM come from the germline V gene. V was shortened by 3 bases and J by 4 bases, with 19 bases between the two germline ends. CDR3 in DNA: TGTGCCAGCAGTTTCCTTGGGACAAGGGGCAATAATCAGCCCCAGCATTTT. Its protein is CASSFLGTRGNNQPQHF.

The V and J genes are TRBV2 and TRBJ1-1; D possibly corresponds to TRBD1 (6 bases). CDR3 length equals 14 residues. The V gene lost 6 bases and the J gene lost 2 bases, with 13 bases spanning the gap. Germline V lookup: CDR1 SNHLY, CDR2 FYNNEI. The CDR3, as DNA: TGTGCCAGCAGACTCCGGACAGAAAACACTGAAGCTTTCTTT. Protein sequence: CASRLRTENTEAFF.

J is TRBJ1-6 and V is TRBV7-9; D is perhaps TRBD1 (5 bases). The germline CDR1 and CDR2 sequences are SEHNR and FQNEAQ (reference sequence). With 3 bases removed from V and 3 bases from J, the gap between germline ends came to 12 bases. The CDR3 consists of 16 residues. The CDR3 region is CASSFVQGIYNSPLHF. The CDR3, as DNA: TGTGCCAGCAGCTTCGTCCAGGGAATCTATAATTCACCCCTCCACTTT.

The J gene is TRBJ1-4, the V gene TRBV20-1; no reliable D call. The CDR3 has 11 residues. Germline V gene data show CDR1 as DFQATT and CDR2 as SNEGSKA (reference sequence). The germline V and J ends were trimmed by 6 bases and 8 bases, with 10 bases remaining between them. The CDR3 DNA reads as TGCAGTGCCGCCGGAGGGGAAAAACTGTTTTTT. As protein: CSAAGGEKLFF.

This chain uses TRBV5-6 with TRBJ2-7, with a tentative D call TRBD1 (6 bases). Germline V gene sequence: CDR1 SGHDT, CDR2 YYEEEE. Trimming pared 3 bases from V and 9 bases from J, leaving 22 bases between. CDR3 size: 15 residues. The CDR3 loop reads CASSYGQDRGVGQYF. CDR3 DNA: TGTGCCAGCAGCTATGGGCAGGACAGAGGGGTCGGGCAGTACTTC.

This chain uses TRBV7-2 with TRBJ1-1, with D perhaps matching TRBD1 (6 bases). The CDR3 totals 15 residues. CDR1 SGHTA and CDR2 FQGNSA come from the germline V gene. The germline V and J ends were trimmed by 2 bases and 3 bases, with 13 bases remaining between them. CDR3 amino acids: CASSLIAPGDTEAFF. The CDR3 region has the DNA TGTGCCAGCAGCTTAATAGCGCCAGGGGACACTGAAGCTTTCTTT.

The CDR3 DNA follows: TGTGCCAGCTCGCAGGGGTTAAGCTCCTACGAGCAGTACTTC. Its translation is CASSQGLSSYEQYF. The chain carries TRBV18 and TRBJ2-7, with D possibly being TRBD1 (6 bases). CDR1 is KGHSH and CDR2 is LQKENI in the germline V gene. The V gene lost 6 bases and the J gene lost 0 bases, with 12 bases spanning the gap. The CDR3 contains 14 residues. Looking up the rest from reference TRBV18 and TRBJ2-7 gives the full variable domain: NAGVMQNPRHLVRRRGQEARLRCSPMKGHSHVYWYRQLPEEGLKFMVYLQKENIIDESGMPKERFSAEFPKEGPSILRIQQVVRGDSAAYFCASSQGLSSYEQYFGPGTRLTVT.

The chain's CDR3 is CASSQPRQGKGYGYTF. CDR3 DNA: TGCGCCAGCAGCCAACCTCGACAGGGGAAGGGGTACGGCTACACCTTC. This chain connects TRBV4-1 to TRBJ1-2; TRBD1 matches at 8 bases. Unmatched junction bases numbered 13, after V lost 2 bases and J lost 8 bases. The CDR3 sequence is 16 residues long. Germline CDR1 MGHRA, CDR2 YSYEKL.

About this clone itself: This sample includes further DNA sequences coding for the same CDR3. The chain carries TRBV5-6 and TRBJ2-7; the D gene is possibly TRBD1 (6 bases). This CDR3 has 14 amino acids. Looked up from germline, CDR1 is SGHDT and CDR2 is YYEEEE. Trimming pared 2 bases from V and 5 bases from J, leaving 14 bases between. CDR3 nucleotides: TGTGCCAGCAGCTTACTTACAGGGTTGGACGAGCAGTACTTC. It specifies CASSLLTGLDEQYF.

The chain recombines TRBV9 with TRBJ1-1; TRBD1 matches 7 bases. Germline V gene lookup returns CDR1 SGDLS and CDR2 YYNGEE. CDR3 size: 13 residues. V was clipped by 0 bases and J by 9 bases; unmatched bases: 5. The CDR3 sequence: CASSVGGGSKAFF. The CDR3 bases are TGTGCCAGCAGCGTAGGAGGGGGCTCGAAAGCTTTCTTT.

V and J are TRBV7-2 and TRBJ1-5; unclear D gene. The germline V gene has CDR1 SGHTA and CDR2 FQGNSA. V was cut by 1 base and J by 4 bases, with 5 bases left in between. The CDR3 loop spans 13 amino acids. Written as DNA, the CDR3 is TGTGCCAGCAGCTTAGACAGAAATCAGCCCCAGCATTTT. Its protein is CASSLDRNQPQHF. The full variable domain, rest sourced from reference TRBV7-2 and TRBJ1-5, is GAGVSQSPSNKVTEKGKDVELRCDPISGHTALYWYRQSLGQGLEFLIYFQGNSAPDKSGLPSDRFSAERTGGSVSTLTIQRTQQEDSAVYLCASSLDRNQPQHFGDGTRLSIL.

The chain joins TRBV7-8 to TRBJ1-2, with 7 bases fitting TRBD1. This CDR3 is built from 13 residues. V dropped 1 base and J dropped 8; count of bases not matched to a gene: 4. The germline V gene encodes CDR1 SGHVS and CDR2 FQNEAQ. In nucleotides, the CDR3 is TGTGCCAGCAGCTTAGTGGCAGGGGGAGGCTACACCTTC. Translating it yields CASSLVAGGGYTF.

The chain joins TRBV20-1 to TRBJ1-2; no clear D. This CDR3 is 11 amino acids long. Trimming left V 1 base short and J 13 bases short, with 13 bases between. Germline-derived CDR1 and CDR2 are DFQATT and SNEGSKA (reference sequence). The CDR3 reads CSARVDRRFTF. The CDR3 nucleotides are TGCAGTGCTAGAGTAGATCGTCGGTTCACCTTC.